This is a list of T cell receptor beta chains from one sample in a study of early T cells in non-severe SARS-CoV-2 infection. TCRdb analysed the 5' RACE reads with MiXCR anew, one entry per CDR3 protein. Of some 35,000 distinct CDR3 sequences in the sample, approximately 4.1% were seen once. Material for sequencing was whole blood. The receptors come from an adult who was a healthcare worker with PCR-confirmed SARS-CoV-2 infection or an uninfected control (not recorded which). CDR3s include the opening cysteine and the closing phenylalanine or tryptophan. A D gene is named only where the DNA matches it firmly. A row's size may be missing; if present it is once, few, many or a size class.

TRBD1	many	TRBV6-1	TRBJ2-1	CASSLYGRDSGYNEQFF	TGTGCCAGCAGTCTTTACGGCCGGGACAGCGGCTACAATGAGCAGTTCTTC
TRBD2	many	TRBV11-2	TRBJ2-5	CASSLGLAVQETQYF	TGTGCCAGCAGCTTAGGGCTAGCGGTCCAAGAGACCCAGTACTTC
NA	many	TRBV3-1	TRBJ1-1	CASSHWDRDTEAFF	TGTGCCAGCAGCCACTGGGACCGAGACACTGAAGCTTTCTTT
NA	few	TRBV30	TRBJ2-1	CAWSAISTNEQFF	TGTGCCTGGAGTGCTATTTCAACCAATGAGCAGTTCTTC
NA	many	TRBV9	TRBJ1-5	CASSVPLTMRTERNQPQHF	TGTGCCAGCAGCGTCCCCCTCACTATGAGAACAGAGAGGAATCAGCCCCAGCATTTT
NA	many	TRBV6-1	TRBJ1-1	CASVQDTFTEAFF	TGTGCCAGCGTTCAGGACACCTTCACTGAAGCTTTCTTT
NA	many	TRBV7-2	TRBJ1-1	CASSLRQVRNTEAFF	TGTGCCAGCAGCTTAAGACAGGTCCGGAACACTGAAGCTTTCTTT
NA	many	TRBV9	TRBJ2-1	CASSVGGLLYNEQFF	TGTGCCAGCAGCGTAGGGGGTTTACTCTACAATGAGCAGTTCTTC
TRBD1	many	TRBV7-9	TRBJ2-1	CAMDRKGLGNEQFF	TGTGCCATGGACAGGAAGGGGTTGGGGAATGAGCAGTTCTTC
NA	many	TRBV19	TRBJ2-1	CASSSGTSREQFF	TGTGCCAGTAGTAGCGGGACGTCCAGGGAGCAGTTCTTC
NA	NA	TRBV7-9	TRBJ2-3	CASSLRSQDTDTQYF	TGTGCCAGCAGCTTGAGATCGCAGGACACAGATACGCAGTATTTT
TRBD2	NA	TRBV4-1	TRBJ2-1	CASSQGGSGRNIYRSYNEQFF	TGCGCCAGCAGCCAAGGTGGGAGCGGGAGGAATATCTATAGGTCCTACAATGAGCAGTTCTTC
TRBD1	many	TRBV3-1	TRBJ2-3	CASSQGTGNTDTQYF	TGTGCCAGCAGCCAAGGGACAGGCAACACAGATACGCAGTATTTT
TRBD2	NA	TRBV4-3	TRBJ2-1	CASSQQSGRAYNEQFF	TGCGCCAGCAGCCAACAGAGCGGGAGGGCCTACAATGAGCAGTTCTTC